One sample yielded the 2 T cell receptor beta chains listed below, sequenced in a study of brain metastases from non-small cell lung cancer. The method was immunoSEQ multiplex PCR; TCRdb's version includes in-frame clones alone and lacks a portion of them. The profile shows around 3,000 clones, just over 85% of them singletons. Sequencing was carried out using primary lung tumor tissue. The receptor set was obtained from a donor at least 40 years old with non-small cell lung cancer.

The CDR3 region is CASRGQGTTEAFF. DNA of the CDR3: TGTGCCAGCAGAGGACAGGGAACAACTGAAGCTTTCTTT. The rearrangement links TRBV6-5 to TRBJ1-1; 8 nucleotides align to TRBD1. CDR1 is MNHEY and CDR2 is SVGAGI in the germline V gene. V lost 6 bases and J lost 5; bases outside the gene matches: 5. The length of the CDR3 is 13 residues.

The chain links TRBV6-2 or TRBV6-3 to TRBJ2-2; D unclear. Trimming took 5 bases from V and 4 from J, leaving 17 bases between them. The germline gives CDR1 MNHEY, CDR2 SVGEGT. This CDR3 comprises 16 residues. The CDR3 reads CASSPLMGRPTGELFF. CDR3 DNA: TGTGCCAGCAGTCCGTTGATGGGTCGCCCCACCGGGGAGCTGTTTTTT.